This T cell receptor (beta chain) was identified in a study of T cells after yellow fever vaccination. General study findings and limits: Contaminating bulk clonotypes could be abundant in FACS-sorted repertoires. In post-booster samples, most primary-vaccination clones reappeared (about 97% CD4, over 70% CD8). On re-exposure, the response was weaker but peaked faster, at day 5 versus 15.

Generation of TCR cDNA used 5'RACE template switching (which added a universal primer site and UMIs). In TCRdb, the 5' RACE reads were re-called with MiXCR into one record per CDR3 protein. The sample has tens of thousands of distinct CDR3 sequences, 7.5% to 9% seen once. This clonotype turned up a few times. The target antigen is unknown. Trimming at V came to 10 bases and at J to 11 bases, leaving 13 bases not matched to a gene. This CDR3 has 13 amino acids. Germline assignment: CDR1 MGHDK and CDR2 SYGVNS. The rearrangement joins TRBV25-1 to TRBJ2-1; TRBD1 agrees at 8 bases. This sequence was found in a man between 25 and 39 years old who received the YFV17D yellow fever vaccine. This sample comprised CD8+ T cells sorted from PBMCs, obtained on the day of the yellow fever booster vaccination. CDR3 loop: CATDRGRGTKQFF. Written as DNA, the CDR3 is TGTGCCACCGACAGGGGTAGAGGGACCAAGCAGTTCTTC.